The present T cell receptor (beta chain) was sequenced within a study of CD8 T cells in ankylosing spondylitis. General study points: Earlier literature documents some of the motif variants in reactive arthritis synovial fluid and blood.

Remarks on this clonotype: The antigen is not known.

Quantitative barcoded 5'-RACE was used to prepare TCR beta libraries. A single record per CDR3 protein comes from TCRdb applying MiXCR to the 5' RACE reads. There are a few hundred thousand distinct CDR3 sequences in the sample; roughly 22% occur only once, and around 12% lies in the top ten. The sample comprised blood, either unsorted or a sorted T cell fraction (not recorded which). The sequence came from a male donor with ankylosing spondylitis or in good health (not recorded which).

The CDR3 DNA follows: TGCGCCAGCAGCGATACCGGGACAGGGGAGACTGAAGCTTTCTTT. Translated, it gives CASSDTGTGETEAFF. The chain couples TRBV4-1 to TRBJ1-1; 10 bases are a match to TRBD1. The CDR3 runs 15 residues. Trimming at V came to 5 bases and at J to 5 bases, leaving 8 bases not matched to a gene. Germline assignment: CDR1 MGHRA and CDR2 YSYEKL.